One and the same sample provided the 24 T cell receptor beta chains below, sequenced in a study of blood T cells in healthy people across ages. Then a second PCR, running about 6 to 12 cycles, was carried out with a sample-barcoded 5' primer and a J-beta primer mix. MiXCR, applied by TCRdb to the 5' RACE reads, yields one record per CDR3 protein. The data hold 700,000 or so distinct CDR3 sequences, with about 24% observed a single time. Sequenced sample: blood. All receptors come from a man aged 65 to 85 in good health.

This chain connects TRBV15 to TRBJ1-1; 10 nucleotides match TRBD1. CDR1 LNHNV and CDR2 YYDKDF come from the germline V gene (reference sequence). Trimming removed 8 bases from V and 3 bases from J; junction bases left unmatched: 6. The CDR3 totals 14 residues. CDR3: CATVEDRGDTEAFF. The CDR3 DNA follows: TGTGCCACCGTGGAGGACAGGGGGGACACTGAAGCTTTCTTT.

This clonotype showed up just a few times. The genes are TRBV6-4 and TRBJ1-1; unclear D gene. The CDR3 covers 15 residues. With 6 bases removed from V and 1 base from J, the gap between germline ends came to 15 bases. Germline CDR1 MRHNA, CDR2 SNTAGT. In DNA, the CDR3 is TGTGCCAGCAGCGCCGAACCGGCGGGGAACACTGAAGCTTTCTTT. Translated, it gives CASSAEPAGNTEAFF.

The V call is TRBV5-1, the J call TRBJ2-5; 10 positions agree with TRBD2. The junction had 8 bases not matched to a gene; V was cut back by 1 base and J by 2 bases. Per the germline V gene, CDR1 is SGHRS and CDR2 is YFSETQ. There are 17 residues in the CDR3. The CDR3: CASSLTPTSGAQETQYF. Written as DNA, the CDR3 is TGCGCCAGCAGCTTGACCCCCACTAGCGGGGCTCAAGAGACCCAGTACTTC.

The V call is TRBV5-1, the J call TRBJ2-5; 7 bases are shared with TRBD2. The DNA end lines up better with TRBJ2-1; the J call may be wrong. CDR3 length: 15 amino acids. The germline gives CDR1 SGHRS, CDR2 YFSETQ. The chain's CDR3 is CASSQTAGRIDEQFF. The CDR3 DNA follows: TGCGCCAGCAGTCAAACAGCGGGGCGGATCGATGAGCAGTTCTTC.

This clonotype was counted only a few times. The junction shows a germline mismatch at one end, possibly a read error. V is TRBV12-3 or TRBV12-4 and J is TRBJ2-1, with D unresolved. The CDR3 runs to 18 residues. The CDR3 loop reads CASSFAVAPGRYYNEQSF. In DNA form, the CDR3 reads TGTGCCAGCAGTTTCGCTGTCGCCCCAGGCAGGTACTACAATGAGCAGTCCTTC.

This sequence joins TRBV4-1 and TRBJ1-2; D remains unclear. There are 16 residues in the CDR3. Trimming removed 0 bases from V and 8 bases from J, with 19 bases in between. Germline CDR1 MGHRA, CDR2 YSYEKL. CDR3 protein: CASSQDLAVRIGGYTF. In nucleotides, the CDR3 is TGCGCCAGCAGCCAAGATTTGGCCGTAAGAATCGGGGGCTACACCTTC.

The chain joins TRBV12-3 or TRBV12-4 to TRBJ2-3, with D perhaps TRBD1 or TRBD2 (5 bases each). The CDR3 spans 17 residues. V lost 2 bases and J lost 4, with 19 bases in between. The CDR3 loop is CASSLSTGTGLPDTQYF. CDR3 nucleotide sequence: TGTGCCAGCAGTTTATCGACCGGGACGGGGTTACCAGATACGCAGTATTTT.

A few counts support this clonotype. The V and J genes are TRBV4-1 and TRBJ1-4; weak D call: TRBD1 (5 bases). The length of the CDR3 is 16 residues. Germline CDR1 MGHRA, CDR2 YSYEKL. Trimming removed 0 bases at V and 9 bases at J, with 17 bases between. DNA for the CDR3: TGCGCCAGCAGCCAAGATATAGGACGGGGGGAGAAAAAACTGTTTTTT. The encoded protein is CASSQDIGRGEKKLFF.

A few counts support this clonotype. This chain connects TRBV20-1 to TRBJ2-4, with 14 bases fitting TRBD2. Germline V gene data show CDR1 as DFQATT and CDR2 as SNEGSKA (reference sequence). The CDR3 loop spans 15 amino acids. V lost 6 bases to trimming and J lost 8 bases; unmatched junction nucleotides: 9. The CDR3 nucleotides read TGCAGTGCCCCCGGGACTAGCGGGAGTTTGGACATTCAGTACTTC. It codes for CSAPGTSGSLDIQYF.

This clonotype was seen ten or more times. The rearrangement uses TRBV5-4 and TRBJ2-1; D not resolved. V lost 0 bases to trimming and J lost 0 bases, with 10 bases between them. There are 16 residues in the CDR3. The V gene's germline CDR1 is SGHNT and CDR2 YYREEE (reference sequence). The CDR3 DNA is TGTGCCAGCAGCTTGGGTTCCCCGAGCTCCTACAATGAGCAGTTCTTC. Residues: CASSLGSPSSYNEQFF.

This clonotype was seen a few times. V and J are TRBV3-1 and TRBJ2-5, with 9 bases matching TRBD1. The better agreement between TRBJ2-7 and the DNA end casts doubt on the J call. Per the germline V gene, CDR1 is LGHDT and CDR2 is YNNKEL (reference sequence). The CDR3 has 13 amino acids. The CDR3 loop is CASTGTGFYEQYF. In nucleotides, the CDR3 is TGTGCCAGCACCGGGACAGGGTTTTACGAGCAGTACTTC.

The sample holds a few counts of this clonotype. CDR3 DNA: TGTGCCATCAGTGAGTCCGGGCCACAGGTCTACACCTTC. Translated, it gives CAISESGPQVYTF. The chain is built from TRBV10-3 and TRBJ1-2; D is possibly TRBD1 (5 bases). Per germline, CDR1 ENHRY and CDR2 SYGVKD. Trimming shortened V by 0 bases and J by 10 bases, and 12 bases separated the two germline ends. The CDR3 covers 13 residues.

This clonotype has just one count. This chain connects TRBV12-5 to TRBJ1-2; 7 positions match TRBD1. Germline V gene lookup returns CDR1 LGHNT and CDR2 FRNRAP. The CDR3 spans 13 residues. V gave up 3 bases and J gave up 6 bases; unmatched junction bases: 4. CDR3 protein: CASGLQGINGYTF. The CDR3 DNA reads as TGTGCTAGTGGTTTACAGGGGATCAATGGCTACACCTTC.

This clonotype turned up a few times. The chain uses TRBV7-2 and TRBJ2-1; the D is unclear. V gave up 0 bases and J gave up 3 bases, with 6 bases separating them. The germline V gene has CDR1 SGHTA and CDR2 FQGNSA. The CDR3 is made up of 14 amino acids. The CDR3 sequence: CASSLANSYNEQFF. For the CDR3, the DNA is TGTGCCAGCAGCTTAGCGAATAGCTACAATGAGCAGTTCTTC.

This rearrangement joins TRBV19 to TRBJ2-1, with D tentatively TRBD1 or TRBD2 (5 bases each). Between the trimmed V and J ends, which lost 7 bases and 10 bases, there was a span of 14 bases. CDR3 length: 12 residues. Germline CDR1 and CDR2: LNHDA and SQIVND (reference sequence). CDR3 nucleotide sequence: TGTGCCAGTATCGGGGCGGGCTACGAGCAGTTCTTC. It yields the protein CASIGAGYEQFF.

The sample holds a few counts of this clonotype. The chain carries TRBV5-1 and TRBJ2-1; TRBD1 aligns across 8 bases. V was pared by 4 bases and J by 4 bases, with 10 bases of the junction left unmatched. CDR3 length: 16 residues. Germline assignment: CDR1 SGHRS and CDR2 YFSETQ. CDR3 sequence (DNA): TGCGCCAGCAGCCCGATGGACAGGGAGTTTTACAATGAGCAGTTCTTC. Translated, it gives CASSPMDREFYNEQFF.

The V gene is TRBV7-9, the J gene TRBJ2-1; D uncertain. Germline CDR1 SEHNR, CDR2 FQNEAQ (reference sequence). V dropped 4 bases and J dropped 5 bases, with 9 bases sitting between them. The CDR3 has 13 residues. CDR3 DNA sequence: TGTGCCAGCAGCTCGGGCCGAAACAATGAGCAGTTCTTC. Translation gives CASSSGRNNEQFF.

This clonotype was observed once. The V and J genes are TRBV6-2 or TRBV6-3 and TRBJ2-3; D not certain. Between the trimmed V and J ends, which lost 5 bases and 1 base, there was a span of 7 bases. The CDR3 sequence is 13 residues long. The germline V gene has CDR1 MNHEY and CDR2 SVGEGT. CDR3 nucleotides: TGTGCCAGCAGTATGATCCGCACAGATACGCAGTATTTT. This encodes CASSMIRTDTQYF.

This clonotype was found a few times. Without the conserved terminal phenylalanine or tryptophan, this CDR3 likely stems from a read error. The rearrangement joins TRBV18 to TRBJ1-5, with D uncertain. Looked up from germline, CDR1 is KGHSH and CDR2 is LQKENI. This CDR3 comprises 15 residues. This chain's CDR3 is CASSQRTDSNQPQHL. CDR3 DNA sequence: TGTGCCAGTTCACAACGGACCGATAGCAATCAGCCCCAGCATCTT.

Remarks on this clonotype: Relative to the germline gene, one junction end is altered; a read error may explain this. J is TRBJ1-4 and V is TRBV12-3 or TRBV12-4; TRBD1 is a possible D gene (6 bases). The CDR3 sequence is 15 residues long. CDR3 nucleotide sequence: TGTGCCAGCAGCTCACCGGGACACGTTAATGAAAAACTGCTTTTT. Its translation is CASSSPGHVNEKLLF.

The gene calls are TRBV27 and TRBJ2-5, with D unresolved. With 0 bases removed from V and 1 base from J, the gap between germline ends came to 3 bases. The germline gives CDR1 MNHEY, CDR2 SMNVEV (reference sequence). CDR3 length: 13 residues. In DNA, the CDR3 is TGTGCCAGCAGTTTATCCTTCCAAGAGACCCAGTACTTC. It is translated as CASSLSFQETQYF.

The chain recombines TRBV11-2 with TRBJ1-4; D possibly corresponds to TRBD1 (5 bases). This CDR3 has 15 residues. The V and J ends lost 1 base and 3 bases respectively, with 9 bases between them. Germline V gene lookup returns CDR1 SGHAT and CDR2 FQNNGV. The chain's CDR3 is CASSLGGVPNEKLFF. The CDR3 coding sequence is TGTGCCAGCAGCTTAGGAGGGGTACCTAATGAAAAACTGTTTTTT.

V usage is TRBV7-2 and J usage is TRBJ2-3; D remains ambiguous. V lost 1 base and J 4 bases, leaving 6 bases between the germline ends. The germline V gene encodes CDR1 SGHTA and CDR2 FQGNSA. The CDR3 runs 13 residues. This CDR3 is CASSLVHPDTQYF. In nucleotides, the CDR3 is TGTGCCAGCAGCTTAGTTCACCCAGATACGCAGTATTTT.

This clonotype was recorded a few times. The CDR3 DNA reads as TGCAGTGCTAGAAGAGGGACTAGCGGGAGTGCGCATGAGCAGTTCTTC. This gives the protein CSARRGTSGSAHEQFF. The chain employs TRBV20-1 and TRBJ2-1; TRBD2 aligns across 14 bases. Germline V CDR1 and CDR2: DFQATT, SNEGSKA (reference sequence). Germline trimming cut 2 bases from V and 8 bases from J; bases unmatched to any gene: 8. The CDR3 contains 16 residues.